This is a list of T cell receptor beta chains from one sample in a study of CD8+ T cells in alopecia areata. Libraries were prepared by immunoSEQ multiplex PCR; TCRdb keeps only in-frame clonotypes and omits some of them. Here the sample spans approximately 210,000 clones, more than 55% being singletons. Material: CD4+ T cells sorted from blood, obtained at week 4, from a patient treated with tofacitinib. Receptor source: a human donor with alopecia areata. The CDR3 runs from the conserved cysteine through the conserved F or W. The D gene is left open where the match is weak. The size entry is marked missing in some rows and otherwise reads once, few, many or a size class.

v_gene	abundance	j_gene	d_gene	CDR3aa	CDR3nt
TRBV27	-	TRBJ1-4	-	CASGEEKLFF	TGTGCCAGCGGTGAAGAAAAACTGTTTTTT
TRBV9	-	TRBJ2-6	TRBD1	CASSGQGAGANVLTF	TGTGCCAGCAGCGGACAGGGGGCTGGGGCCAACGTCCTGACTTTC
TRBV23-1	-	TRBJ1-6	TRBD1	CASSQSNFRTGNSPLHF	TGCGCCAGCAGTCAATCGAACTTTAGGACAGGGAATTCACCCCTCCACTTT
TRBV30	-	TRBJ2-1	TRBD1	CAWSSPPRGSYNEQFF	TGTGCCTGGAGTAGCCCTCCCAGGGGGTCCTACAATGAGCAGTTCTTC
TRBV5-1	-	TRBJ2-7	-	CASSLAERSMSTYEQYF	TGCGCCAGCAGCTTGGCCGAAAGGTCGATGTCTACCTACGAGCAGTACTTC
TRBV7-9	-	TRBJ1-5	-	CASSSDQQGGSNQPQHF	TGTGCCAGCAGCTCAGATCAACAGGGTGGGTCAAATCAGCCCCAGCATTTT
TRBV20-1	-	TRBJ2-7	TRBD1	CSVDRAYEQYF	TGCAGTGTCGACAGGGCCTACGAGCAGTACTTC
TRBV30	-	TRBJ1-1	-	CAWSATWNTEAFF	TGTGCCTGGAGCGCCACATGGAACACTGAAGCTTTCTTT
TRBV29-1	-	TRBJ2-3	-	CSVGAPMGPDTQYF	TGCAGCGTCGGCGCGCCTATGGGCCCAGATACGCAGTATTTT
TRBV10-3	few	TRBJ2-7	-	CAISREAHEQYF	TGTGCCATCAGCAGAGAGGCTCACGAGCAGTACTTC
TRBV6-5	-	TRBJ1-2	TRBD1	CASSRDRGRGGYTF	TGTGCCAGCAGTCGAGACAGGGGGCGCGGTGGCTACACCTTC
TRBV29-1	-	TRBJ2-5	-	CSVLLTLTGTQYF	TGCAGCGTTTTGTTGACACTCACGGGGACCCAGTACTTC
TRBV25-1	-	TRBJ2-5	-	CASSDPGGVGKTQYF	TGTGCCAGCAGTGACCCAGGGGGGGTCGGAAAGACCCAGTACTTC
TRBV10-3	many	TRBJ2-7	-	CAIRPDRQSYEQYF	TGTGCCATCAGGCCCGACCGACAGAGTTACGAGCAGTACTTC
TRBV18	-	TRBJ2-5	-	CASSPPEETQYF	TGTGCCAGCTCACCACCGGAAGAGACCCAGTACTTC
TRBV30	-	TRBJ1-2	-	CAWSPQGYYGYTF	TGTGCCTGGAGCCCGCAGGGGTACTATGGCTACACCTTC
TRBV9	-	TRBJ2-2	TRBD1	CASSGGQGANTGELFF	TGTGCCAGCAGCGGGGGACAGGGCGCGAACACCGGGGAGCTGTTTTTT
TRBV2	many	TRBJ2-3	-	CASRRTTVSTDTQYF	TGTGCCAGCAGGAGAACGACCGTTAGCACAGATACGCAGTATTTT
TRBV2	few	TRBJ1-4	-	CASSEARAAGFNEKLFF	TGTGCCAGCAGTGAAGCCCGTGCGGCGGGATTTAATGAAAAACTGTTTTTT
TRBV29-1	few	TRBJ2-1	-	CSVDRGLFNEQFF	TGCAGCGTTGATAGGGGCCTATTCAATGAGCAGTTCTTC
TRBV9	-	TRBJ1-2	-	CASSPTGFSGYTF	TGTGCCAGCAGCCCTACAGGGTTCAGTGGCTACACCTTC
TRBV30	-	TRBJ1-1	-	CAWSYGGRSEAFF	TGTGCCTGGAGTTATGGTGGGAGGTCTGAAGCTTTCTTT
TRBV7-2	few	TRBJ2-7	TRBD1	CASSQGGQGTSYEQYF	TGTGCCAGCAGCCAAGGGGGACAGGGGACATCCTACGAGCAGTACTTC
TRBV30	-	TRBJ1-6	-	CAWSASTGSFSSYNSPLHF	TGTGCCTGGAGTGCCTCGACAGGTAGTTTTAGCTCCTATAATTCACCCCTCCACTTT
TRBV7-9	few	TRBJ1-1	-	CASSLGGSLGTEAFF	TGTGCCAGCAGCTTAGGGGGCAGCTTAGGAACTGAAGCTTTCTTT
TRBV4-1	-	TRBJ2-4	-	CASSQAPGAKNIQYF	TGCGCCAGCAGCCAAGCACCGGGAGCCAAAAACATTCAGTACTTC
TRBV19	few	TRBJ1-5	-	CASSRGQDNQPQHF	TGTGCCAGTAGTAGAGGGCAGGACAATCAGCCCCAGCATTTT
TRBV29-1	few	TRBJ1-5	-	CSVPSGAGNQPQHF	TGCAGCGTCCCCTCGGGAGCGGGCAATCAGCCCCAGCATTTT
TRBV4-1	few	TRBJ1-3	-	CASSQEHSYSGNTIYF	TGCGCCAGCAGCCAAGAGCACAGCTACTCTGGAAACACCATATATTTT
TRBV30	-	TRBJ2-1	-	CAWSRRGTGNEQFF	TGTGCCTGGAGTAGGAGGGGGACCGGCAATGAGCAGTTCTTC
TRBV4-1	once	TRBJ2-4	-	CASSQRDIQYF	TGCGCCAGCAGCCAACGGGACATTCAGTACTTC
TRBV30	once	TRBJ1-2	TRBD1	CALLRAGGGYGYTF	TGTGCCCTCCTGAGGGCAGGGGGGGGGTATGGCTACACCTTC
TRBV30	once	TRBJ2-1	TRBD2	CAWSVTAGGPQNEQFF	TGTGCCTGGAGTGTGACGGCGGGGGGGCCTCAGAATGAGCAGTTCTTC
TRBV27	few	TRBJ2-2	TRBD1	CASSPRAGGDRELFF	TGTGCCAGCAGCCCTCGGGCAGGGGGAGACAGGGAGCTGTTTTTT
TRBV4-2	-	TRBJ1-5	TRBD1	CASSQDPQAGTDSNQPQHF	TGTGCCAGCAGCCAAGATCCGCAAGCCGGGACAGATAGCAATCAGCCCCAGCATTTT